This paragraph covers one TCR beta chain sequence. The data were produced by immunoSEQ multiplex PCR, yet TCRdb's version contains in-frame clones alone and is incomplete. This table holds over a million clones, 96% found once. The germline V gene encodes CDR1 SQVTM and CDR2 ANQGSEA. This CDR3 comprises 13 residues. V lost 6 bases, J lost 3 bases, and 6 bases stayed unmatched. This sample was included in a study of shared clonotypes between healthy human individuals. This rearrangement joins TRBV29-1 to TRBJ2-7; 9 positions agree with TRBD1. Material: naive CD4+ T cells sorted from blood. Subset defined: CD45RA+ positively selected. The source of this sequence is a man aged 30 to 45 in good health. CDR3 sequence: CSVGQGPFYEQYF. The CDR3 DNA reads TGCAGCGTGGGACAGGGACCATTCTACGAGCAGTACTTC.